This T cell receptor beta chain was sequenced in a study of blood T cell repertoires in COVID-19. Study at large: PBMCs, B-cell-depleted T cells, or T cells provided the cDNA or gDNA that made up the material.

Assay: immunoSEQ multiplex PCR; the TCRdb copy retains only in-frame clones and omits some. The top ten clones hold 1.5% to 2% of a sample with a few hundred thousand clones, 86% of them seen once. CDR3 length: 16 amino acids. The V segment lost 4 bases and the J segment 2 bases; nucleotides outside the gene matches: 12. Germline V gives CDR1 SGHNT, CDR2 YYREEE (reference sequence). The specimen was peripheral blood. This clonotype was sampled from a woman in her forties or fifties with acute or convalescent COVID-19. The chain recombines TRBV5-4 with TRBJ2-7; 7 bases match TRBD2. The CDR3 DNA reads as TGTGCCAGCAGCCCCATCGGCGGGAGTCGAACCTACGAGCAGTACTTC. Its translation: CASSPIGGSRTYEQYF.